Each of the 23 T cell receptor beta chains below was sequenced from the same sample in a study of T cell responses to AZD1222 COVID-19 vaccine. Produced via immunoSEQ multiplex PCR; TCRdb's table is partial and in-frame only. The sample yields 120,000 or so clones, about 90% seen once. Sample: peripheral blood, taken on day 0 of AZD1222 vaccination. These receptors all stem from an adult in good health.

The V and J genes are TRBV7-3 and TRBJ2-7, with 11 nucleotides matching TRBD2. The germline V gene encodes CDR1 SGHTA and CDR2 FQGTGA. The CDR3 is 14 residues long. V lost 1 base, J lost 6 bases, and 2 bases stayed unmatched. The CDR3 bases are TGTGCCAGCAGCTTAATGACTAGCGGGACCGAGCAGTACTTC. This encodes CASSLMTSGTEQYF.

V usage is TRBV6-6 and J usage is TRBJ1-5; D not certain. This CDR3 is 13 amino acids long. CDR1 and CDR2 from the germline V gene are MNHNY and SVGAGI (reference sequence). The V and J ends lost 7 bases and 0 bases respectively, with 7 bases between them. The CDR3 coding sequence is TGTGCCAGCAATCTAGATAGCAATCAGCCCCAGCATTTT. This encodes CASNLDSNQPQHF.

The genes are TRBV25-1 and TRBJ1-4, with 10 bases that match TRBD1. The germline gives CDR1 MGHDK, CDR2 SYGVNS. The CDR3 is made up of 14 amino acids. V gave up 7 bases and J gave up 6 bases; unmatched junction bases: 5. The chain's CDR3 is CASTSDRGDEKLFF. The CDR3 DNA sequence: TGTGCCAGCACATCGGACAGGGGGGATGAAAAACTGTTTTTT.

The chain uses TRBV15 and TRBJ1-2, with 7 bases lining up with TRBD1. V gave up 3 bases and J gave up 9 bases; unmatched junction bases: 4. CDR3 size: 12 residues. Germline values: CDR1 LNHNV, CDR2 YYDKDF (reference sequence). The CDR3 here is CATSSHRGSYTF. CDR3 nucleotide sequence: TGTGCCACCAGCAGTCACAGGGGAAGCTACACCTTC.

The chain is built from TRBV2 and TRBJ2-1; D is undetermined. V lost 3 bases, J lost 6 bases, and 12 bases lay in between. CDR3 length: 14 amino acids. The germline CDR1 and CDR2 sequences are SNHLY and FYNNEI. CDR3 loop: CASSDRTRSNEQFF. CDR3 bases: TGTGCCAGCAGTGACCGGACCAGGAGCAATGAGCAGTTCTTC.

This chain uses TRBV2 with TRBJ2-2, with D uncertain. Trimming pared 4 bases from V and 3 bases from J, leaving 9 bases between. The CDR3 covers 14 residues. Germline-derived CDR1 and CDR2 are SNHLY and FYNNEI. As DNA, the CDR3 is TGTGCCAGCAGTGTCAAAGCCTACACCGGGGAGCTGTTTTTT. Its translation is CASSVKAYTGELFF.

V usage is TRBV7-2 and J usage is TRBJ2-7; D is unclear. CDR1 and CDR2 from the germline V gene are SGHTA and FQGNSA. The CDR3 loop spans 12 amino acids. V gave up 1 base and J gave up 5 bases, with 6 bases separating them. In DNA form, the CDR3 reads TGTGCCAGCAGCTTAGGGCAGAACGAGCAGTACTTC. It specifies CASSLGQNEQYF. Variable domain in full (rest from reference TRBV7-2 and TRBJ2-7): GAGVSQSPSNKVTEKGKDVELRCDPISGHTALYWYRQSLGQGLEFLIYFQGNSAPDKSGLPSDRFSAERTGGSVSTLTIQRTQQEDSAVYLCASSLGQNEQYFGPGTRLTVT.

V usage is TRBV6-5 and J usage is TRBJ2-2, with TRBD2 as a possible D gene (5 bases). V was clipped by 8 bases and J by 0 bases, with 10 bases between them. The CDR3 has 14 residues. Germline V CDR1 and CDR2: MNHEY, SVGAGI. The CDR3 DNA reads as TGTGCCAGCGTAAGGAGGTCGAACACCGGGGAGCTGTTTTTT. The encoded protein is CASVRRSNTGELFF.

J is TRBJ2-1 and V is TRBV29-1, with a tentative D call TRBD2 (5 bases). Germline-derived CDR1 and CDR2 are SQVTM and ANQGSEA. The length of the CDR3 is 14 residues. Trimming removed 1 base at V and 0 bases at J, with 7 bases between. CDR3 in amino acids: CSVEGGSSYNEQFF. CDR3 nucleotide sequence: TGCAGCGTTGAAGGAGGGAGCTCCTACAATGAGCAGTTCTTC.

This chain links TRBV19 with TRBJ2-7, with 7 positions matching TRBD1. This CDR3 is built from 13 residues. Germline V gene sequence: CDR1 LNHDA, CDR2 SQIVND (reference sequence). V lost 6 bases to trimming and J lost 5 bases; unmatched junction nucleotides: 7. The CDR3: CASSLTGFNEQYF. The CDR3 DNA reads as TGTGCCAGTAGCCTGACAGGGTTTAACGAGCAGTACTTC.

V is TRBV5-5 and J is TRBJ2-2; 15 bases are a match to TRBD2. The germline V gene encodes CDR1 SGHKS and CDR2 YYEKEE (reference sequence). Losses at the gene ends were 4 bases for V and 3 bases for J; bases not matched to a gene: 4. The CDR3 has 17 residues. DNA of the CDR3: TGTGCCAGCAGCCCCGGACTAGCGGGAGGGGACACCGGGGAGCTGTTTTTT. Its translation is CASSPGLAGGDTGELFF.

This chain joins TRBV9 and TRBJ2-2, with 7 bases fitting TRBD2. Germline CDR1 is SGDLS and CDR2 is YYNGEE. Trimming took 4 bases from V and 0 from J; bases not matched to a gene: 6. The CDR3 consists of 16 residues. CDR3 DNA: TGTGCCAGCAGCACTCGAGCGGGACCGAACACCGGGGAGCTGTTTTTT. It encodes CASSTRAGPNTGELFF.

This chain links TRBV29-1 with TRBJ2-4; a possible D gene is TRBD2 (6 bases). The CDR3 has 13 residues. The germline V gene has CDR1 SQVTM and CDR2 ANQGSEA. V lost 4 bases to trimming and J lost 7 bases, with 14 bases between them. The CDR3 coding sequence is TGCAGCGTTGGAGGCGGGATCCCCAACATTCAGTACTTC. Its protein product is CSVGGGIPNIQYF.

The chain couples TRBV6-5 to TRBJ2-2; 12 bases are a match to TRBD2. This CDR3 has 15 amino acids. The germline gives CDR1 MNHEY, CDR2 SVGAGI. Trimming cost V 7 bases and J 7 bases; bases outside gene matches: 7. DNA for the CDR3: TGTGCCAGCATCCAGCTAGCGGGAGGGGGCGGGGAGCTGTTTTTT. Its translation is CASIQLAGGGGELFF.

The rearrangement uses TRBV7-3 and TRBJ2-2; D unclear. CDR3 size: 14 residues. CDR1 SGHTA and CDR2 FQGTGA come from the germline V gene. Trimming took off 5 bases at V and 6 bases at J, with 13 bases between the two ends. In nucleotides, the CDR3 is TGTGCCAGCAGCCCCTCCTTGAGTGCCGGGGAGCTGTTTTTT. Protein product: CASSPSLSAGELFF.

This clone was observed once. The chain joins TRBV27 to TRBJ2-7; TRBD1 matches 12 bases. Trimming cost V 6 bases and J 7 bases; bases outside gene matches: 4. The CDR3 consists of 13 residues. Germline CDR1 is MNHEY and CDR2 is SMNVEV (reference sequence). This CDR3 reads CASRGQGAGEQYF. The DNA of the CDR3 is TGTGCCAGCAGGGGACAGGGGGCTGGGGAGCAGTACTTC.

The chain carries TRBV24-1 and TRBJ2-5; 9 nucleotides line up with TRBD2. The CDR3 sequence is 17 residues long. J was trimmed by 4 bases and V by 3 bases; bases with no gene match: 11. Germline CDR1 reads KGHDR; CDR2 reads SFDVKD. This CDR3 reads CATSDTGGSGSRETQYF. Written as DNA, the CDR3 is TGTGCCACCAGTGATACGGGCGGTAGCGGGAGTAGAGAGACCCAGTACTTC.

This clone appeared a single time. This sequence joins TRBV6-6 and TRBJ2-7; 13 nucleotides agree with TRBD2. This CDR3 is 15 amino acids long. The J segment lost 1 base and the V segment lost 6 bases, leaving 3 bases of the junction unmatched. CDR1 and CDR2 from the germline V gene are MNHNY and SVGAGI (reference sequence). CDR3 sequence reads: CASSWGLAGSYEQYF. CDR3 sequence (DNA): TGTGCCAGCAGCTGGGGACTAGCGGGATCCTACGAGCAGTACTTC.

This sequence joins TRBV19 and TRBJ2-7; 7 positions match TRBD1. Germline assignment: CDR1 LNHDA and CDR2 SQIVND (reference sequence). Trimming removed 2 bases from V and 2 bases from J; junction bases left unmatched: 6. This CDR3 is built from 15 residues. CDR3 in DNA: TGTGCCAGTAGTATAAAGGGTGACAGGGCCTACGAGCAGTACTTC. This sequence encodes CASSIKGDRAYEQYF.

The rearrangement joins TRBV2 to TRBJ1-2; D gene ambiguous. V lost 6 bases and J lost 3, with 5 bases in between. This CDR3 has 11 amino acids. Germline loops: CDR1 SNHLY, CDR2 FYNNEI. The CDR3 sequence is CASRADYGYTF. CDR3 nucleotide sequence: TGTGCCAGCAGGGCAGACTATGGCTACACCTTC.

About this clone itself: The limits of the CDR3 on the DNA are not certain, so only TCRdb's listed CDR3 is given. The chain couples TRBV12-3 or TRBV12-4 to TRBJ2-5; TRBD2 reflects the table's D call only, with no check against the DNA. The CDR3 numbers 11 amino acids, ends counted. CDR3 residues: CASSSSETQYF.

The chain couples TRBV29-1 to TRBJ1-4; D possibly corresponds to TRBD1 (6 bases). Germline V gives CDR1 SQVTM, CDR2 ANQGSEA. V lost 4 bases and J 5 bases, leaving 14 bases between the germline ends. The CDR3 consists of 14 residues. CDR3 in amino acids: CSVGGQGPNEKLFF. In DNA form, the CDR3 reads TGCAGCGTTGGGGGGCAGGGGCCAAATGAAAAACTGTTTTTT. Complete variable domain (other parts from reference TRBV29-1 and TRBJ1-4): SAVISQKPSRDICQRGTSLTIQCQVDSQVTMMFWYRQQPGQSLTLIATANQGSEATYESGFVIDKFPISRPNLTFSTLTVSNMSPEDSSIYLCSVGGQGPNEKLFFGSGTQLSVL.

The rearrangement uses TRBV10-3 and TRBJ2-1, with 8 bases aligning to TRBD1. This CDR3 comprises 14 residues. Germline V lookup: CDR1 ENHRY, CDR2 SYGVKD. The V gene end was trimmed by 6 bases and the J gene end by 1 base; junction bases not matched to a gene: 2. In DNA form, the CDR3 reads TGTGCCATCAGCTGGGACAGGTCCTACAATGAGCAGTTCTTC. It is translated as CAISWDRSYNEQFF.